These T cell receptor beta chains were read from a single sample in a study of blood T cell repertoires in COVID-19. Profiled with immunoSEQ multiplex PCR; TCRdb holds only in-frame clones, not every one. The table lists about 270,000 clones, around nine tenths of them singletons. Sample: PBMCs or T cells enriched from blood (not recorded which). These receptors were collected from a woman aged 18-29 years who had recovered from COVID-19. Both conserved end residues are part of each CDR3. The D gene is left open where the match is weak. Clone sizes are given selectively: once, few, many, or a class where the clone is expanded.

d_call	v_call	cdr3_length	j_call	clone_size	cdr3_aa	cdr3_nt
-	TRBV28	15	TRBJ1-2	-	CASTTQGRGSYGYTF	TGTGCCAGCACCACCCAGGGCAGGGGTTCCTATGGCTACACCTTC
TRBD2	TRBV7-9	15	TRBJ2-1	-	CASSLMASGSNEQFF	TGTGCCAGCAGCTTAATGGCTAGCGGATCTAATGAGCAGTTCTTC
TRBD2	TRBV30	13	TRBJ2-7	-	CAWKLAGAHEQYF	TGTGCCTGGAAGCTAGCGGGAGCCCACGAGCAGTACTTC
TRBD1	TRBV5-1	17	TRBJ1-4	once	CASSLEARGRLGEKLFF	TGCGCCAGCAGCTTGGAGGCCAGGGGGCGCCTGGGGGAAAAACTGTTTTTT
TRBD1	TRBV6-4	16	TRBJ2-3	-	CASSLQGAIGTDTQYF	TGTGCCAGCAGTCTTCAGGGGGCGATCGGCACAGATACGCAGTATTTT
TRBD1	TRBV15	13	TRBJ2-7	few	CATSRDRGHEQYF	TGTGCCACCAGCAGGGACAGGGGTCACGAGCAGTACTTC
TRBD2	TRBV7-3	15	TRBJ2-1	-	CASSWGTSGYNEQFF	TGTGCCAGCAGCTGGGGGACTAGCGGTTACAATGAGCAGTTCTTC
TRBD1	TRBV9	14	TRBJ1-2	-	CASSVATDREGYTF	TGTGCCAGCAGCGTCGCTACGGACAGGGAAGGCTACACCTTC
-	TRBV27	15	TRBJ2-1	-	CATRLPLSSYNEQFF	TGTGCCACTAGGCTACCCCTGAGCTCCTACAATGAGCAGTTCTTC
TRBD1	TRBV12-5	17	TRBJ1-1	-	CASGLESGTGGHTEAFF	TGTGCTAGTGGTTTGGAGTCCGGGACAGGGGGTCACACTGAAGCTTTCTTT
-	TRBV5-6	12	TRBJ2-2	once	CASSRGTGELFF	TGTGCCAGCAGTCGGGGGACCGGGGAGCTGTTTTTT
-	TRBV12-3/TRBV12-4	13	TRBJ2-7	-	CASSSGLSYEQYF	TGTGCCAGCAGTTCCGGACTCTCCTACGAGCAGTACTTC
TRBD2	TRBV11-2	16	TRBJ2-7	-	CASSLTTGLAGGVQYF	TGTGCCAGCAGCTTAACGACCGGACTAGCGGGAGGGGTGCAGTACTTC
-	TRBV7-2	14	TRBJ1-2	-	CASSLQRAGRGYTF	TGTGCCAGCAGCTTACAGCGGGCAGGGCGCGGCTACACCTTC
-	TRBV14	14	TRBJ2-1	-	CASSQTGLAPEQFF	TGTGCCAGCAGCCAGACAGGCTTGGCTCCTGAGCAGTTCTTC
TRBD2	TRBV10-3	15	TRBJ2-2	-	CAINTGTSGIGELFF	TGTGCCATCAACACCGGGACTAGCGGGATAGGGGAGCTGTTTTTT
-	TRBV28	13	TRBJ2-5	-	CASSLPNQETQYF	TGTGCCAGCAGTTTACCAAACCAAGAGACCCAGTACTTC
-	TRBV2	15	TRBJ2-7	-	CASSELRDISYEQYF	TGTGCCAGCAGTGAACTTAGGGACATATCCTACGAGCAGTACTTC
-	TRBV5-1	13	TRBJ2-2	-	CASRPLASGELFF	TGCGCCAGCAGGCCCCTTGCGAGCGGGGAGCTGTTTTTT
-	TRBV5-1	14	TRBJ2-5	-	CASSLGAGAETQYF	TGCGCCAGCAGCTTGGGGGCAGGGGCAGAGACCCAGTACTTC
TRBD1	TRBV2	18	TRBJ1-5	-	CASSTDSHPGQGNQPQHF	TGTGCCAGCAGTACTGACTCGCACCCGGGACAGGGGAATCAGCCCCAGCATTTT
-	TRBV4-1	14	TRBJ1-4	-	CASSQVAVNEKLFF	TGCGCCAGCAGCCAAGTAGCGGTGAATGAAAAACTGTTTTTT
TRBD1	TRBV30	14	TRBJ1-2	-	CAWSVQGQYYGYTF	TGTGCCTGGAGTGTACAGGGACAGTACTATGGCTACACCTTC
-	TRBV9	14	TRBJ2-1	-	CASSVAEHYNEQFF	TGTGCCAGCAGCGTGGCAGAACACTACAATGAGCAGTTCTTC
TRBD2	TRBV27	13	TRBJ2-1	-	CASSWTSGSEQFF	TGTGCCAGCAGTTGGACTAGCGGGAGTGAGCAGTTCTTC
TRBD1	TRBV5-1	14	TRBJ2-1	-	CASSPRQGYNEQFF	TGCGCCAGCAGCCCGCGACAGGGCTACAATGAGCAGTTCTTC
-	TRBV19	15	TRBJ2-7	-	CASSISFRSLHEQYF	TGTGCCAGTAGTATATCGTTCCGCAGTCTCCACGAGCAGTACTTC
-	TRBV25-1	12	TRBJ2-7	few	CASMRTSYEQYF	TGTGCCAGCATGAGGACTTCCTACGAGCAGTACTTC
-	TRBV19	15	TRBJ2-1	-	CASSTTGGPYNEQFF	TGTGCCAGTAGTACTACCGGGGGACCCTACAATGAGCAGTTCTTC
-	TRBV20-1	12	TRBJ2-7	once	CSASASAYEQYF	TGCAGTGCTAGTGCTTCCGCCTACGAGCAGTACTTC
-	TRBV19	11	TRBJ1-5	-	CASSIGQPQHF	TGTGCCAGTAGTATCGGTCAGCCCCAGCATTTT
-	TRBV2	15	TRBJ2-7	-	CASSESGAPSYEQYF	TGTGCCAGCAGCGAAAGCGGAGCCCCCTCCTACGAGCAGTACTTC
TRBD1	TRBV19	13	TRBJ1-2	few	CASSIKGANGYTF	TGTGCCAGTAGTATTAAGGGGGCGAATGGCTACACCTTC
-	TRBV30	13	TRBJ2-5	once	CAWSVVAQETQYF	TGTGCCTGGAGTGTGGTAGCCCAAGAGACCCAGTACTTC
-	TRBV14	14	TRBJ1-6	-	CASSQGRNNSPLHF	TGTGCCAGCAGCCAAGGCAGAAATAATTCACCCCTCCACTTT